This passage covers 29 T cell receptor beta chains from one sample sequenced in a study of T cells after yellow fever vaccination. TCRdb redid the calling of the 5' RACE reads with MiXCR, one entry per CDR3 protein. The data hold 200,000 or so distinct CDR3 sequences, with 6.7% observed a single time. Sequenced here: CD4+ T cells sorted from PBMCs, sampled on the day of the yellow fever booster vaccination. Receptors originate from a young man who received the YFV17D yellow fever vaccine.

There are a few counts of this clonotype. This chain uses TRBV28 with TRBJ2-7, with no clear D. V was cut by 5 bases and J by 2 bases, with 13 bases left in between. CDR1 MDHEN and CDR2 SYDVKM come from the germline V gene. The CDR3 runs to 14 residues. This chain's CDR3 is CASSPSTTPYEQYF. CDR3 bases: TGTGCCAGCAGTCCCTCCACGACCCCCTACGAGCAGTACTTC.

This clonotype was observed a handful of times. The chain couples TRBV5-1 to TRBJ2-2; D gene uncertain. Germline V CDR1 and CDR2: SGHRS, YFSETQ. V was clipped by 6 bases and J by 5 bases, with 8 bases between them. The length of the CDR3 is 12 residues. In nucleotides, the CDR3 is TGCGCCAGCAACCAGCTTACCGGGGAGCTGTTTTTT. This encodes CASNQLTGELFF.

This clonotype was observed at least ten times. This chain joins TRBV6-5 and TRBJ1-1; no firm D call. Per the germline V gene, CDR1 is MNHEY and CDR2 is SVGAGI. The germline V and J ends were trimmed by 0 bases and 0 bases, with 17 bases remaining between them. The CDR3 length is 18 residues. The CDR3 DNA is TGTGCCAGCAGTTACTCGAAGAATTTCAGAATAATGAACACTGAAGCTTTCTTT. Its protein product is CASSYSKNFRIMNTEAFF.

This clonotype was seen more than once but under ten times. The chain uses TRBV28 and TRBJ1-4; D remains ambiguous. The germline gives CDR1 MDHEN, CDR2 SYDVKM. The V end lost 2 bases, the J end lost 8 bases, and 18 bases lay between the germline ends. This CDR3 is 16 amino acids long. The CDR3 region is CASSLIFTRQHEKLFF. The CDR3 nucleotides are TGTGCCAGCAGTTTAATTTTCACTCGTCAACACGAAAAACTGTTTTTT.

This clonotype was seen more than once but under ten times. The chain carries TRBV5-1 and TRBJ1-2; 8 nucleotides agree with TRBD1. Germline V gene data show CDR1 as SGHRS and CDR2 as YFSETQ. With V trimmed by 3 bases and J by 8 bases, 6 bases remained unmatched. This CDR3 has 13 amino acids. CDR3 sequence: CASSSPGGGGYTF. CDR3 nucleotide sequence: TGCGCCAGCAGCTCTCCAGGGGGCGGCGGCTACACCTTC.

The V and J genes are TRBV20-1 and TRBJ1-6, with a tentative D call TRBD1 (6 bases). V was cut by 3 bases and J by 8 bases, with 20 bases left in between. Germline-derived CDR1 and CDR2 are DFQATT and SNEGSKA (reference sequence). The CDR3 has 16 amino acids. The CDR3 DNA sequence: TGCAGTGCTAGTTCTCCGGGACAAGCGATTTATTCACCCCTCCACTTT. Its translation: CSASSPGQAIYSPLHF.

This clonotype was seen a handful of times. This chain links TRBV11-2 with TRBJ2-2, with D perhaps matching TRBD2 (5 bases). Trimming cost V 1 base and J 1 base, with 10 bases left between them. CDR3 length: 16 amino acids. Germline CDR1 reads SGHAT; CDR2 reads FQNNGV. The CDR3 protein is CASSLVGGLNTGELFF. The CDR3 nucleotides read TGTGCCAGCAGCTTAGTCGGAGGTCTGAACACCGGGGAGCTGTTTTTT.

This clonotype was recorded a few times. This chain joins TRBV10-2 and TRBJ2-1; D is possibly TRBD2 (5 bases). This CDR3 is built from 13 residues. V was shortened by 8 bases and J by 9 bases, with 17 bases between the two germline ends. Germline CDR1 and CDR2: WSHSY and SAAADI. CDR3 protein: CASVPGGRLEQFF. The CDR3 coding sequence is TGCGCCAGCGTGCCCGGAGGAAGGCTTGAGCAGTTCTTC.

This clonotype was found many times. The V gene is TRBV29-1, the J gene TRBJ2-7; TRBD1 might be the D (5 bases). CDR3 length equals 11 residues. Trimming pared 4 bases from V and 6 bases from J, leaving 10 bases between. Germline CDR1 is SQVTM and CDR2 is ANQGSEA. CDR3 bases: TGCAGCGTTGCCCAGGGTGCCGAGCAGTACTTC. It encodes CSVAQGAEQYF.

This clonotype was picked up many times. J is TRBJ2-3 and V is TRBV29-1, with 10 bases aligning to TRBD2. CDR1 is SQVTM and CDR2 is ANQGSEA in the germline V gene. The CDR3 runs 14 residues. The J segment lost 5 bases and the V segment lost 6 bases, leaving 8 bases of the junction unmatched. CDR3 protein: CSVGAGGRLDTQYF. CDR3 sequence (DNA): TGCAGCGTGGGAGCGGGAGGGCGTCTAGATACGCAGTATTTT.

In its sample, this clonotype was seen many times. CDR3 nucleotides: TGTGCCAGCAGCTTAGGGGAAGAAGAGACCCAGTACTTC. Translated: CASSLGEEETQYF. The gene calls are TRBV7-3 and TRBJ2-5; D is uncertain. Germline V gene lookup returns CDR1 SGHTA and CDR2 FQGTGA. V lost 2 bases to trimming and J lost 3 bases, with 7 bases between them. The CDR3 extends over 13 amino acids.

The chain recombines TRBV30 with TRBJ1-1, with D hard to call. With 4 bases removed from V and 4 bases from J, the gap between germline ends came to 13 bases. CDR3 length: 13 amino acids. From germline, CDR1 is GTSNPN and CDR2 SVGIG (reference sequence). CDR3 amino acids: CAWNWASSTEAFF. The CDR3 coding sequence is TGTGCCTGGAACTGGGCCAGTAGCACTGAAGCTTTCTTT.

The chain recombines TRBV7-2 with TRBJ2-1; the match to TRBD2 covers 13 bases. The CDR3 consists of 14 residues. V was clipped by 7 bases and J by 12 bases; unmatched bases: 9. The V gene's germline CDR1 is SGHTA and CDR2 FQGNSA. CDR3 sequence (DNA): TGTGCCAGCACCCCCGGACTAGCGGGGGTGGGGCAGTTCTTC. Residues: CASTPGLAGVGQFF.

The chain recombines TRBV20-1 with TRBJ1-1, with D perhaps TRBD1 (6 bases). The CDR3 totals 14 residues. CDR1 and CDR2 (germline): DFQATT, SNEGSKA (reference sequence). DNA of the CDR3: TGCAGCACGAACTCTGGCAGGGGAGGGACTGAAGCTTTCTTT. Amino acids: CSTNSGRGGTEAFF.

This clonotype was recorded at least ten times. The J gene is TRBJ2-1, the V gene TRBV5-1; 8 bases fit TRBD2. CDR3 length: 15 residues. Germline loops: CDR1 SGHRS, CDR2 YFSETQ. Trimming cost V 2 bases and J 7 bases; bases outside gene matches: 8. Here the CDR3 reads CASSFLERELNEQFF. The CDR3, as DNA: TGCGCCAGCAGCTTCTTGGAGCGGGAGCTGAATGAGCAGTTCTTC.

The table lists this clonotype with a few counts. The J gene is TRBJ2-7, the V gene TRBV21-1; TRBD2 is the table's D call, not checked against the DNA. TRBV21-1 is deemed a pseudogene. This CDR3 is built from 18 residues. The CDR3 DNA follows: TGTGCCAGCAGCAATCCGGGACTAGCGGGGCCCAGCTCCTACGAGCAGTACTTC. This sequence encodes CASSNPGLAGPSSYEQYF.

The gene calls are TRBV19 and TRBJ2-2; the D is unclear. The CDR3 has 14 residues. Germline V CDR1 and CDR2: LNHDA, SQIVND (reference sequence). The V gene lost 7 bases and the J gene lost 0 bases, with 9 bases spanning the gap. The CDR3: CASNRYANTGELFF. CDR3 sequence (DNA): TGTGCCAGTAACCGATACGCGAACACCGGGGAGCTGTTTTTT.

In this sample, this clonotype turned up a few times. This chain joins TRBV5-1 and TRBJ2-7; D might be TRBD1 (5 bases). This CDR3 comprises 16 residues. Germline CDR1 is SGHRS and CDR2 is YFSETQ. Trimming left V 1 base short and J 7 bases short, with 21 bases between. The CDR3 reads CASSLYNGQGDREQYF. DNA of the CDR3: TGCGCCAGCAGCTTGTACAACGGGCAGGGCGACCGGGAGCAGTACTTC.

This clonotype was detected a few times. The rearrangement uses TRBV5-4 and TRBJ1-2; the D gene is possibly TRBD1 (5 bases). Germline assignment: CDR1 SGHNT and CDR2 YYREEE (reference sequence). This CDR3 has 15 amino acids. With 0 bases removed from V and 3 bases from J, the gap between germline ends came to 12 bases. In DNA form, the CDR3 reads TGTGCCAGCAGCTTGGACACGGGGGGGGACTATGGCTACACCTTC. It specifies CASSLDTGGDYGYTF. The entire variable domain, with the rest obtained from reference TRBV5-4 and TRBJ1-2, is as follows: ETGVTQSPTHLIKTRGQQVTLRCSSQSGHNTVSWYQQALGQGPQFIFQYYREEENGRGNFPPRFSGLQFPNYSSELNVNALELDDSALYLCASSLDTGGDYGYTFGSGTRLTVV.

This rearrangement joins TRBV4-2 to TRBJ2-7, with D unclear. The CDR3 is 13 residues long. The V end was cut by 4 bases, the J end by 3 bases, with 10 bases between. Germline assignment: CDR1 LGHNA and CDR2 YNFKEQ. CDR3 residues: CASSPARLYEQYF. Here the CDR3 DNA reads TGTGCCAGCAGCCCCGCGCGCCTCTACGAGCAGTACTTC.

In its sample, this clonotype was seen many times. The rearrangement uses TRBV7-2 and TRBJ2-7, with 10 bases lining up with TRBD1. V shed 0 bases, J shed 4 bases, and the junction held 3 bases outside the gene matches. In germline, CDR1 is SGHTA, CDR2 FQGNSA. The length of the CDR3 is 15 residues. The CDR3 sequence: CASSLAQGQGYEQYF. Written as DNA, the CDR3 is TGTGCCAGCAGCTTAGCGCAGGGACAGGGGTACGAGCAGTACTTC.

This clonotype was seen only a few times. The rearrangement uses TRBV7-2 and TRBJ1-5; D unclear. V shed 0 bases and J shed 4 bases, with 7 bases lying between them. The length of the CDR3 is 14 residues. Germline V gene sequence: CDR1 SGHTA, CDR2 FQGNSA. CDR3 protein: CASSLAGENQPQHF. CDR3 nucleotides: TGTGCCAGCAGCTTAGCCGGGGAGAATCAGCCCCAGCATTTT.

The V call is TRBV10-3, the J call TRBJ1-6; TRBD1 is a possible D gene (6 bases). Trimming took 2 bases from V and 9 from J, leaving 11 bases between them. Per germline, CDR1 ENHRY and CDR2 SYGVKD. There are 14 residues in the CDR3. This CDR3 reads CAISEQGSASPLHF. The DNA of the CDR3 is TGTGCCATCAGTGAGCAGGGGTCGGCTTCACCCCTCCACTTT.

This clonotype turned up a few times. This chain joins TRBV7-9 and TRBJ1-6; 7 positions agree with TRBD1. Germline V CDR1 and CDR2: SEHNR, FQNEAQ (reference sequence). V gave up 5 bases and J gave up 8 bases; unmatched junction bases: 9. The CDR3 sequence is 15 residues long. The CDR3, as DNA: TGTGCCAGCAGCGAACAGGGGAGTTTTGATTCACCCCTCCACTTT. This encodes CASSEQGSFDSPLHF.

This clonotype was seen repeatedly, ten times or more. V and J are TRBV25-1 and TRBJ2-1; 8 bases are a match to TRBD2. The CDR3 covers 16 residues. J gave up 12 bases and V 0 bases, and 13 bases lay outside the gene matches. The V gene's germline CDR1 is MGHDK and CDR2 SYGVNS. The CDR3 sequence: CASSEYTSGGAVGQFF. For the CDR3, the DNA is TGTGCCAGCAGTGAATATACTAGCGGAGGAGCAGTGGGGCAGTTCTTC.

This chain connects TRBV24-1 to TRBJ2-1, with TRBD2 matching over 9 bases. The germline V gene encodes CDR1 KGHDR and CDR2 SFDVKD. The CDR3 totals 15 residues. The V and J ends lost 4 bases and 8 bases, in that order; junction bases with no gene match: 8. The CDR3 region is CATSDPVAGADEQFF. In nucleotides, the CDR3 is TGTGCCACCAGTGACCCCGTAGCGGGAGCCGATGAGCAGTTCTTC.

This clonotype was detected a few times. CDR3 DNA sequence: TGTGCCAGCAGCGCAAGACTAGCGGGACTCTACGAGCAGTACTTC. Translated: CASSARLAGLYEQYF. The gene calls are TRBV7-2 and TRBJ2-7, with 11 bases identical to TRBD2. This CDR3 has 15 residues. The germline V gene has CDR1 SGHTA and CDR2 FQGNSA. After removal of 5 bases from V and 3 bases from J, the junction contained 6 bases not matched to a gene.

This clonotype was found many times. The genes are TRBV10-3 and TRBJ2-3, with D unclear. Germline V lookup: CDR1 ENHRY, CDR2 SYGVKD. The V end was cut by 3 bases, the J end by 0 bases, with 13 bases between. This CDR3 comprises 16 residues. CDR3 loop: CAISDTRAASTDTQYF. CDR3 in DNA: TGTGCCATCAGTGATACCCGGGCCGCCAGCACAGATACGCAGTATTTT.

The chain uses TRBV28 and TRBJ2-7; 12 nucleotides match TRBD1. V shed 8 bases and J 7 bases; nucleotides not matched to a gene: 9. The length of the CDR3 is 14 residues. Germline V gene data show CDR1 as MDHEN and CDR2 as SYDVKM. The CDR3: CASAQGQGAREQYF. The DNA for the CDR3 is TGTGCCAGCGCACAGGGACAGGGGGCGAGGGAGCAGTACTTC.